These 18 T cell receptor beta chains came from one sample sequenced in a study of control samples from healthy donors and cancer patients. Here immunoSEQ multiplex PCR was the method, and the copy in TCRdb shows in-frame clones only, minus some. The sample includes about 89,000 clones, more than 75% of them seen just once. The material sequenced was blood. These receptors originate from a woman between 40 and 50 years old in good health.

The genes are TRBV6-5 and TRBJ2-7; TRBD1 might be the D (6 bases). The CDR3 runs to 13 residues. The V and J ends lost 6 bases and 4 bases respectively, with 13 bases between them. Germline V lookup: CDR1 MNHEY, CDR2 SVGAGI. The DNA of the CDR3 is TGTGCCAGCAGGCAGGGGAGTATGTACGAGCAGTACTTC. This sequence encodes CASRQGSMYEQYF.

The chain joins TRBV12-3 or TRBV12-4 to TRBJ1-2; D unresolved. The CDR3 is made up of 13 amino acids. Trimming removed 3 bases at V and 2 bases at J, with 7 bases between. CDR3 amino acids: CASSFLQNYGYTF. The CDR3 DNA follows: TGTGCCAGCAGTTTTTTACAGAACTATGGCTACACCTTC.

This sequence joins TRBV24-1 and TRBJ2-3; D remains unclear. V lost 9 bases and J 2 bases, leaving 14 bases between the germline ends. The CDR3 is 14 residues long. Germline assignment: CDR1 KGHDR and CDR2 SFDVKD. The CDR3 DNA follows: TGTGCCACCGCGCCTAAAAGATCCACAGATACGCAGTATTTT. It codes for CATAPKRSTDTQYF.

The J gene is TRBJ2-3, the V gene TRBV5-1, with 8 bases that match TRBD2. The V and J ends lost 0 bases and 5 bases, in that order; junction bases with no gene match: 8. CDR1 and CDR2 from the germline V gene are SGHRS and YFSETQ. This CDR3 is built from 16 residues. As DNA, the CDR3 is TGCGCCAGCAGCTTGGAAAGCGGGGGATTGTTAGATACGCAGTATTTT. It yields the protein CASSLESGGLLDTQYF.

The chain has TRBV10-1 and TRBJ2-2; D is ambiguous. CDR1 is WNHNN, CDR2 SYGVQD, per germline (reference sequence). There are 12 residues in the CDR3. With 8 bases removed from V and 8 bases from J, the gap between germline ends came to 12 bases. The CDR3: CASSEGWGELFF. The CDR3 region has the DNA TGCGCCAGCTCCGAAGGTTGGGGGGAGCTGTTTTTT.

On this clone itself: Within the sample, other DNA sequences also encode this same CDR3. The chain links TRBV19 to TRBJ1-1; D is uncertain. The germline V and J ends were trimmed by 3 bases and 2 bases, with 4 bases remaining between them. The CDR3 loop spans 12 amino acids. The germline CDR1 and CDR2 sequences are LNHDA and SQIVND (reference sequence). In DNA form, the CDR3 reads TGTGCCAGTAGTATCGGCAACACTGAAGCTTTCTTT. Translation gives CASSIGNTEAFF.

This clone was detected only a few times. The chain couples TRBV10-3 to TRBJ2-1; D gene ambiguous. Trimming left V 0 bases short and J 8 bases short, with 11 bases between. The CDR3 sequence is 14 residues long. Per the germline V gene, CDR1 is ENHRY and CDR2 is SYGVKD. The CDR3 DNA sequence: TGTGCCATCAGTGAGTCCTCCTCCGAGGATGAGCAGTTCTTC. It encodes CAISESSSEDEQFF.

J is TRBJ2-1 and V is TRBV4-3, with D possibly TRBD2 on 6 matching bases. The germline V and J ends were trimmed by 3 bases and 10 bases, with 13 bases remaining between them. The germline CDR1 and CDR2 sequences are LGHNA and YSLEER. This CDR3 has 13 amino acids. CDR3 residues: CASSHTEGQEQFF. The CDR3 DNA follows: TGCGCCAGCAGCCACACGGAGGGGCAGGAGCAGTTCTTC.

This clone was picked up one time. The chain recombines TRBV30 with TRBJ2-2; TRBD2 matches at 8 bases. The CDR3 runs to 18 residues. CDR1 is GTSNPN, CDR2 SVGIG, per germline (reference sequence). Unmatched junction bases numbered 12, after V lost 2 bases and J lost 1 base. The CDR3 DNA is TGTGCCTGGAGTATGGGTCTTGCGGGGGGAAGGAACACCGGGGAGCTGTTTTTT. It is translated as CAWSMGLAGGRNTGELFF.

This clone was seen a single time. The chain is built from TRBV2 and TRBJ1-2; TRBD1 matches at 12 bases. The CDR3 is made up of 15 amino acids. Germline V gene lookup returns CDR1 SNHLY and CDR2 FYNNEI. Trimming removed 6 bases from V and 5 bases from J; junction bases left unmatched: 7. The CDR3 loop is CASSLRDRGPYGYTF. For the CDR3, the DNA is TGTGCCAGCAGCCTCCGGGACAGGGGGCCGTATGGCTACACCTTC.

The gene calls are TRBV7-8 and TRBJ2-3, with TRBD2 as a possible D gene (6 bases). Germline CDR1 and CDR2: SGHVS and FQNEAQ. The CDR3 is 15 residues long. V shed 5 bases and J shed 1 base, with 13 bases lying between them. CDR3 loop: CASSPFGSRTDTQYF. CDR3 sequence (DNA): TGTGCCAGCAGCCCTTTCGGGAGTCGCACAGATACGCAGTATTTT.

The DNA of the CDR3 is TGTGCCAGCAGCTTAGTAGGGGGCAGAAACATTCAGTACTTC. It is translated as CASSLVGGRNIQYF. This chain joins TRBV11-3 and TRBJ2-4; 7 bases are shared with TRBD1. With 1 base clipped from V and 6 bases from J, the junction kept 3 bases outside the gene matches. The CDR3 sequence is 14 residues long. CDR1 SGHNT and CDR2 YENEEA come from the germline V gene.

The rearrangement uses TRBV19 and TRBJ2-7; the D gene could be TRBD1 or TRBD2 (6 bases each). The CDR3 is made up of 13 amino acids. CDR1 LNHDA and CDR2 SQIVND come from the germline V gene (reference sequence). Between the trimmed V and J ends, which lost 4 bases and 3 bases, there was a span of 10 bases. The DNA of the CDR3 is TGTGCCAGTAGTAGGGGGGCTCACTACGAGCAGTACTTC. Translating gives CASSRGAHYEQYF.

The J gene is TRBJ1-5, the V gene TRBV6-5; the match to TRBD1 covers 8 bases. The CDR3 consists of 14 residues. After removal of 6 bases from V and 4 bases from J, the junction contained 5 bases not matched to a gene. Germline CDR1 is MNHEY and CDR2 is SVGAGI. This chain's CDR3 is CASRAGTGNQPQHF. The DNA for the CDR3 is TGTGCCAGCAGGGCCGGGACAGGTAATCAGCCCCAGCATTTT.

J is TRBJ2-4 and V is TRBV2; maybe TRBD2 (6 bases). Germline CDR1 is SNHLY and CDR2 is FYNNEI. The CDR3 sequence is 13 residues long. The germline V and J ends were trimmed by 9 bases and 6 bases, with 15 bases remaining between them. DNA for the CDR3: TGTGCCAGTGGAGGGGTGACCGGAAACATTCAGTACTTC. Its translation is CASGGVTGNIQYF. Full variable domain (outside the CDR3, taken from reference TRBV2 and TRBJ2-4): EPEVTQTPSHQVTQMGQEVILRCVPISNHLYFYWYRQILGQKVEFLVSFYNNEISEKSEIFDDQFSVERPDGSNFTLKIRSTKLEDSAMYFCASGGVTGNIQYFGAGTRLSVL.

This chain links TRBV7-9 with TRBJ1-6, with D uncertain. V was cut by 5 bases and J by 15 bases, with 14 bases left in between. Germline V CDR1 and CDR2: SEHNR, FQNEAQ (reference sequence). CDR3 length: 12 residues. CDR3 sequence (DNA): TGTGCCAGCAGCCAAGTCCCGGGAAGCCTCCACTTT. It specifies CASSQVPGSLHF.

This sequence joins TRBV13 and TRBJ2-3; maybe TRBD2 (6 bases). There are 14 residues in the CDR3. Germline CDR1 reads PRHDT; CDR2 reads FYEKMQ (reference sequence). V shed 0 bases and J shed 3 bases, with 7 bases lying between them. CDR3 sequence: CASSLGRGTDTQYF. The CDR3 nucleotides read TGTGCCAGCAGCTTAGGGCGGGGAACAGATACGCAGTATTTT.

This clone came up once. The rearrangement joins TRBV19 to TRBJ2-7; possibly TRBD1 for D (6 bases). This CDR3 spans 12 amino acids. Germline V lookup: CDR1 LNHDA, CDR2 SQIVND (reference sequence). V gave up 3 bases and J gave up 6 bases, with 9 bases separating them. CDR3 protein: CASSMGAGEQYF. The CDR3 DNA is TGTGCCAGTAGTATGGGGGCGGGCGAGCAGTACTTC.